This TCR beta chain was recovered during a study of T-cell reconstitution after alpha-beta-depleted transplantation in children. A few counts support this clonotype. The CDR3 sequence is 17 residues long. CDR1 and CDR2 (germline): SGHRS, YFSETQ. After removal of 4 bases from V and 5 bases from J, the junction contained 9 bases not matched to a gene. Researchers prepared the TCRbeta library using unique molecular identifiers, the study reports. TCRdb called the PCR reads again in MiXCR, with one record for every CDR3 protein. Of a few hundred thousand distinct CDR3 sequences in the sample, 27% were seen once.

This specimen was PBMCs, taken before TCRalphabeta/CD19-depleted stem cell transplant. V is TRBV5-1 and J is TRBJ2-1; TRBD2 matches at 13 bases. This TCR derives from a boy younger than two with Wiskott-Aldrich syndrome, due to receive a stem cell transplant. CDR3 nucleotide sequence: TGCGCCAGCAGCCTAAAATGGACTAGCGGGAGAGACAATGAGCAGTTCTTC. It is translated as CASSLKWTSGRDNEQFF.